This TCR beta chain was sequenced in a study of identical twins. Germline lookup yields CDR1 LGHNA and CDR2 YSLEER. The CDR3 has 16 residues. V gave up 0 bases and J gave up 0 bases, with 9 bases separating them. This clonotype was counted between two and nine times. TCRdb passed the 5' RACE reads through MiXCR, listing each CDR3 protein once. The sample includes about 570,000 distinct CDR3 sequences, 9.5% to 10% of them seen just once. These data are also associated with another study on yellow fever vaccine responses in identical twins.

The sequencing input was PBMCs. This sequence originates from a young woman in good health. The chain is built from TRBV4-3 and TRBJ2-1; possibly TRBD2 for D (6 bases). The CDR3 DNA follows: TGCGCCAGCAGCCAAGATATCGGGAGCTCCTACAATGAGCAGTTCTTC. Translated, it gives CASSQDIGSSYNEQFF.